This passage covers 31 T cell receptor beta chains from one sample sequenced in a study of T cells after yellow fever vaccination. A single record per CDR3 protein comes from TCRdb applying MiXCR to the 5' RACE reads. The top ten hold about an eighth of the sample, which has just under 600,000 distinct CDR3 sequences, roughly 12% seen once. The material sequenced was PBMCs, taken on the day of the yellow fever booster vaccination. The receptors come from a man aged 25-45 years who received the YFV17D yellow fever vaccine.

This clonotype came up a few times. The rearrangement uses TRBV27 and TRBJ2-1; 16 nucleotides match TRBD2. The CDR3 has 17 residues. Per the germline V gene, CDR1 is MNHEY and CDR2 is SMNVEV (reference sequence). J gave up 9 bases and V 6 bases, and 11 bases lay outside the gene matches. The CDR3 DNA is TGTGCCAGCAGATACGGGACTAGCGGGAGGGCCTCAGGTGAGCAGTTCTTC. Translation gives CASRYGTSGRASGEQFF.

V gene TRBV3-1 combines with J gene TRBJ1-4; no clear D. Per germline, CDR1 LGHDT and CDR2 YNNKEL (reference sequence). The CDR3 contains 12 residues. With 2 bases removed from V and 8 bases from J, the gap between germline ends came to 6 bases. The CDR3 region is CASSQQEEKLFF. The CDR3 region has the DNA TGTGCCAGCAGCCAACAGGAAGAAAAACTGTTTTTT.

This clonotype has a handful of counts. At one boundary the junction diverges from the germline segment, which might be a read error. The CDR3 reads CASSVDIQAAGYNF. Written as DNA, the CDR3 is TGTGCCAGCAGCGTAGATATCCAGGCGGCTGGCTACAACTTC. The chain uses TRBV9 and TRBJ1-2, with D unresolved. Germline assignment: CDR1 SGDLS and CDR2 YYNGEE. The CDR3 spans 14 residues.

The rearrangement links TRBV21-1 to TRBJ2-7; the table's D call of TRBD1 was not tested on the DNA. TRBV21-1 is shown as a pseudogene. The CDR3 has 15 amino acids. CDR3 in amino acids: CASRVETGGCNEQYF. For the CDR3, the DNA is TGTGCCAGCAGGGTCGAGACAGGGGGCTGCAACGAGCAGTACTTC.

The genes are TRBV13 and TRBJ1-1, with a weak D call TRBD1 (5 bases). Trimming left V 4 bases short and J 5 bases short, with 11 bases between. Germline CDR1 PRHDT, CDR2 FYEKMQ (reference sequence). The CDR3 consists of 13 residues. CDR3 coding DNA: TGTGCCAGCAGCTCATGGGGCGGGACTGAAGCTTTCTTT. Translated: CASSSWGGTEAFF.

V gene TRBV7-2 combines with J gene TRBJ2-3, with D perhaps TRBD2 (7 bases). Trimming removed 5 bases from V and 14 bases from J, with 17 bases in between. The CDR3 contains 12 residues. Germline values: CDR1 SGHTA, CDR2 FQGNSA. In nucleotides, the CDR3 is TGTGCCAGCAGCCCGCCGGGGGGCGGTGGGTATTTT. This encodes CASSPPGGGGYF.

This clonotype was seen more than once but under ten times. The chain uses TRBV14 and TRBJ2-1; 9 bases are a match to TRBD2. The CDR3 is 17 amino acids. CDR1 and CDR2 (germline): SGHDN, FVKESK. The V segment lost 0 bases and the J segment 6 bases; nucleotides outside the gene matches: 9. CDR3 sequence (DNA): TGTGCCAGCAGCCAAGAAATTATGGCTAGCGGGGCCAATGAGCAGTTCTTC. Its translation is CASSQEIMASGANEQFF.

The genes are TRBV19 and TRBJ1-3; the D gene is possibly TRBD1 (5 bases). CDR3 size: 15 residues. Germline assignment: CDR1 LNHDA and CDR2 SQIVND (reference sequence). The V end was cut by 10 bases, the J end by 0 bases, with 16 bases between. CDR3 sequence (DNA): TGTGCCACCAACTCACCTGGGACCTCTGGAAACACCATATATTTT. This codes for CATNSPGTSGNTIYF. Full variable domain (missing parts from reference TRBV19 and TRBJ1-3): DGGITQSPKYLFRKEGQNVTLSCEQNLNHDAMYWYRQDPGQGLRLIYYSQIVNDFQKGDIAEGYSVSREKKESFPLTVTSAQKNPTAFYLCATNSPGTSGNTIYFGEGSWLTVV.

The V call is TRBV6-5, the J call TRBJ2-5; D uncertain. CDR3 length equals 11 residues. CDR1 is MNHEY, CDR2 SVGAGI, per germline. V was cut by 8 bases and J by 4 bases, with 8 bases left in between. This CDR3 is CASATGETQYF. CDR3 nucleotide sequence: TGTGCCAGCGCGACCGGAGAGACCCAGTACTTC.

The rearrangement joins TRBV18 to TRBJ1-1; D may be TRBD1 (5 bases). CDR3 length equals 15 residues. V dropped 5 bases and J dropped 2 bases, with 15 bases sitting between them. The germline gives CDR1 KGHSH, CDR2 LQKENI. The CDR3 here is CASSADRGENTEAFF. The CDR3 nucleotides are TGTGCCAGCTCAGCTGACAGAGGAGAAAACACTGAAGCTTTCTTT.

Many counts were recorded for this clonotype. The CDR3 loop is CASSVGAGTTSNEKLFF. The CDR3 nucleotides are TGTGCCAGCAGCGTGGGGGCAGGGACCACATCAAATGAAAAACTGTTTTTT. V is TRBV7-2 and J is TRBJ1-4; a possible D gene is TRBD1 (6 bases). CDR1 and CDR2 (germline): SGHTA, FQGNSA. CDR3 length: 17 amino acids. V gave up 5 bases and J gave up 5 bases, with 21 bases separating them.

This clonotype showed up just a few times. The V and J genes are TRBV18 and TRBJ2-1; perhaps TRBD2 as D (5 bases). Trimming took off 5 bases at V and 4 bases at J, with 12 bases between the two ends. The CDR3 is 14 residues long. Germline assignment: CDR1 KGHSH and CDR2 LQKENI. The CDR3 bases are TGTGCCAGCTCAGGGCCCAGCGGATACAATGAGCAGTTCTTC. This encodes CASSGPSGYNEQFF.

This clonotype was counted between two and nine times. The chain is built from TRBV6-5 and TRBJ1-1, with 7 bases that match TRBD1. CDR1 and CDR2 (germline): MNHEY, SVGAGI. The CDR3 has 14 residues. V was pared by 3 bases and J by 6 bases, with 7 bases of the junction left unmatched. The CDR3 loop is CASSYDRDGSEAFF. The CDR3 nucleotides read TGTGCCAGCAGTTATGACAGGGACGGTTCTGAAGCTTTCTTT.

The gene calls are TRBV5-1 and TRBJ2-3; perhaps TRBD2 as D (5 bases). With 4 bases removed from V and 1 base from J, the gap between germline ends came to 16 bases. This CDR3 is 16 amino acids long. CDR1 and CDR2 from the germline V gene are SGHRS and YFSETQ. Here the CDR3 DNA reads TGCGCCAGCAGCCCTAGCATGACCACTGGCACAGATACGCAGTATTTT. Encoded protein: CASSPSMTTGTDTQYF.

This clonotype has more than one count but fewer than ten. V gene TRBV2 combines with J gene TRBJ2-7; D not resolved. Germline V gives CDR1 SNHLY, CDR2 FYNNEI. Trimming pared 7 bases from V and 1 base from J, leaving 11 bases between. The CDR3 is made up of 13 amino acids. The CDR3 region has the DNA TGTGCCAGCAAATTCTCGGAATCCTACGAGCAGTACTTC. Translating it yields CASKFSESYEQYF.

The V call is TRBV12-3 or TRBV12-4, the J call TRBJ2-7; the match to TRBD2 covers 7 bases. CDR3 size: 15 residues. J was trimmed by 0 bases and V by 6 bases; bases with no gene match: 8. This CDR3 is CASSPALAISYEQYF. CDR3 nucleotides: TGTGCCAGCAGCCCTGCACTAGCGATCTCCTACGAGCAGTACTTC.

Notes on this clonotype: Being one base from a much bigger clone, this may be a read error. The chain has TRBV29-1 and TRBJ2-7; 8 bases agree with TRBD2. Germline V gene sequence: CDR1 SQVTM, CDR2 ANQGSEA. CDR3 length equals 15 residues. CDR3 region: CSVEGPGGAPYVQYF. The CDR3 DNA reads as TGCAGCGTTGAAGGGCCGGGGGGGGCCCCCTACGTGCAGTACTTC.

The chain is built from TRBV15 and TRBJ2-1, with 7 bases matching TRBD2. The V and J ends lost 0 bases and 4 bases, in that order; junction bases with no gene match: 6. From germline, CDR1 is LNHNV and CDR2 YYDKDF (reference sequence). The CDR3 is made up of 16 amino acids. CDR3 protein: CATSREAGVGYNEQFF. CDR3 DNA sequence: TGTGCCACCAGCAGAGAGGCGGGAGTAGGATACAATGAGCAGTTCTTC.

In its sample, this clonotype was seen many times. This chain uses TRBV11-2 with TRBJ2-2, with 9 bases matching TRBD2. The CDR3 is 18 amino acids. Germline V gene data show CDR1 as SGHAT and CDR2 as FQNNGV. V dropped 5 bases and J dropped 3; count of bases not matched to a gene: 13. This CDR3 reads CASSPKSGLAGDTGELFF. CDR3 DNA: TGTGCCAGCAGCCCTAAGTCCGGTTTAGCGGGAGACACCGGGGAGCTGTTTTTT.

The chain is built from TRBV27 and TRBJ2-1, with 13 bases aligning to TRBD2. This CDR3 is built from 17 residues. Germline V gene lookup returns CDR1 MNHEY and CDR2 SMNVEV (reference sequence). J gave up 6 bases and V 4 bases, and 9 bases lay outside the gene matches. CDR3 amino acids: CASSSYRTSGRLNEQFF. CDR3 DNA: TGTGCCAGCAGTTCATATCGGACTAGCGGGAGACTCAATGAGCAGTTCTTC.

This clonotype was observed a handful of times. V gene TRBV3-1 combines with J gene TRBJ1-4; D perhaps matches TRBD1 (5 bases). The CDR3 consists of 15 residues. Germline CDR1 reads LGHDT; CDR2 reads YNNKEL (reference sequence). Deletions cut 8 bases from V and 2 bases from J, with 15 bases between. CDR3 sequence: CASAKSGGTNEKLFF. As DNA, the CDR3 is TGTGCCAGCGCCAAGAGCGGGGGGACTAATGAAAAACTGTTTTTT.

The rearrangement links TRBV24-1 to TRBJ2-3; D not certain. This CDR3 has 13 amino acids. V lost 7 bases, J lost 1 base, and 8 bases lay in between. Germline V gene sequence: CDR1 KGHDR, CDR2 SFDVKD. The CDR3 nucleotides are TGTGCCACCAGGACCGCGGGCACAGATACGCAGTATTTT. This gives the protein CATRTAGTDTQYF.

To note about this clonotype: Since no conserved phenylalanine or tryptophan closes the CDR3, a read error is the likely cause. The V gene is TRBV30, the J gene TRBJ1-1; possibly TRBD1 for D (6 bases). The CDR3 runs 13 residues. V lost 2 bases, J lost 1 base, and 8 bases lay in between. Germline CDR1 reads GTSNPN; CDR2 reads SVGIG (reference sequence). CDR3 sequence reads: CAWSLQGNTEAFY. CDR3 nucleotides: TGTGCCTGGAGTTTACAGGGGAACACTGAAGCTTTCTAT.

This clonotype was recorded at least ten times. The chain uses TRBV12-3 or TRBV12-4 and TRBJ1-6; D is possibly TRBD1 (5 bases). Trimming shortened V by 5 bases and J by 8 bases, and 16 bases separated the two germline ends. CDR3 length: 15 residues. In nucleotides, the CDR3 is TGTGCCAGCAGTCCCCGGGAGCCGGGGGATTCACCCCTCCACTTT. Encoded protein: CASSPREPGDSPLHF.

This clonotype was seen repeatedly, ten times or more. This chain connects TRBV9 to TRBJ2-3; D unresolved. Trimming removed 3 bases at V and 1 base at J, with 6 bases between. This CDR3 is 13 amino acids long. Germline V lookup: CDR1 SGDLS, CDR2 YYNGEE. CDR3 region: CASSGAGTDTQYF. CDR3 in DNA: TGTGCCAGCAGCGGGGCGGGCACAGATACGCAGTATTTT.

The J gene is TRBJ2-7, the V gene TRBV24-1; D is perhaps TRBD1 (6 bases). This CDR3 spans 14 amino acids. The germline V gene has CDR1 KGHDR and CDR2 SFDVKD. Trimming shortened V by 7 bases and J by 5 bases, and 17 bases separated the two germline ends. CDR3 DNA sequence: TGTGCCACCAGCGGTAGGGGGACAAGCCACGAGCAGTACTTC. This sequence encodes CATSGRGTSHEQYF.

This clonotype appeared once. CDR3 in DNA: TGTGCCAGCAGTTACTCGGGACAGGGGAGCGAGACAGATACGCAGTATTTT. This translates into CASSYSGQGSETDTQYF. The chain employs TRBV6-5 and TRBJ2-3; 10 bases line up with TRBD1. J was trimmed by 3 bases and V by 0 bases; bases with no gene match: 6. CDR3 length: 17 residues. Germline lookup yields CDR1 MNHEY and CDR2 SVGAGI.

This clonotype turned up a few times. The CDR3 reads CATAMATSTDTQYF. CDR3 bases: TGCGCCACGGCTATGGCAACTAGCACAGATACGCAGTATTTT. The rearrangement uses TRBV5-1 and TRBJ2-3; unclear D gene. Trimming pared 9 bases from V and 0 bases from J, leaving 14 bases between. CDR1 is SGHRS and CDR2 is YFSETQ in the germline V gene. The CDR3 is made up of 14 amino acids.

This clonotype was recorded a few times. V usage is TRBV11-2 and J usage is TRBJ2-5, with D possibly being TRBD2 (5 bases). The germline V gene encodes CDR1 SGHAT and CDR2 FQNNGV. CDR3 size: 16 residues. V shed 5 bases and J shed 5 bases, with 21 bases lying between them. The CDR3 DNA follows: TGTGCCAGCAGCCCCAGTGCGCTAGAACGCGGGGAGACCCAGTACTTC. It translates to CASSPSALERGETQYF.

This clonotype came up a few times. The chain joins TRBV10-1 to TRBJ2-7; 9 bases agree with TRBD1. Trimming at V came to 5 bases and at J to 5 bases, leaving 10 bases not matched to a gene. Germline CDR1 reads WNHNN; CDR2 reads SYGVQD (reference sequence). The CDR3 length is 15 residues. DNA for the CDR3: TGCGCCAGCAGTAAGGGACAGGGTAAATTCCACGAGCAGTACTTC. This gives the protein CASSKGQGKFHEQYF.

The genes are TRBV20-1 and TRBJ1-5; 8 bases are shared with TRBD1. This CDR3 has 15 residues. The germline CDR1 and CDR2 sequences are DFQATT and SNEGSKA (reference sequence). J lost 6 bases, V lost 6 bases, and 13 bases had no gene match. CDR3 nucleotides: TGCAGTGCCAGAACCCGACAGGGGAGGTCTCAGCCCCAGCATTTT. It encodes CSARTRQGRSQPQHF.